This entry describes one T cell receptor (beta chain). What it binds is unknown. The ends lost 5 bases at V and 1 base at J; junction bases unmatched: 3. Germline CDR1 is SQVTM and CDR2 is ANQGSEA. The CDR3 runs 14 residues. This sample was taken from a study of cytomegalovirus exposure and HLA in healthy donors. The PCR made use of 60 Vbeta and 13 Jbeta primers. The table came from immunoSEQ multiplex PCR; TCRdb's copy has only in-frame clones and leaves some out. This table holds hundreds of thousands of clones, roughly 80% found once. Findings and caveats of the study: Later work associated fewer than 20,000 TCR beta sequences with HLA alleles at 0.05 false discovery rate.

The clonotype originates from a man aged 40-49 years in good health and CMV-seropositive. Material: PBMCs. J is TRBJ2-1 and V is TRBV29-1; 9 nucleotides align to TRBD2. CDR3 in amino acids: CSVPSGNSYNEQFF. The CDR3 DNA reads TGCAGCGTTCCTAGCGGGAATTCCTACAATGAGCAGTTCTTC.